These T cell receptor beta chains were read from a single sample in a study of blood T cell repertoires in COVID-19. Assay: immunoSEQ multiplex PCR; the TCRdb copy retains only in-frame clones and omits some. Of under 300,000 clones in the sample, 83% are singletons; the top ten hold 5.5%. Sequencing input: peripheral blood. The receptors were gathered from a human donor in a cohort sampled during active COVID-19. Both conserved end residues are part of each CDR3. The D gene is left open where the match is weak. Size tells how often a clone was seen (once, few, many) or the class of an expanded clone, and some rows leave it out.

>TRBD2|-|TRBV11-2|TRBJ2-7
TGTGCCAGCGGTAGCGGGAGGGCCCTTAGCTCCTACGAGCAGTACTTC
CASGSGRALSSYEQYF
>-|-|TRBV3-1/TRBV3-2|TRBJ2-5
TGTGCCAGCAGCCAAGAGCGGACAGTTCAAGAGACCCAGTACTTC
CASSQERTVQETQYF
>-|-|TRBV6-5|TRBJ2-7
TGTGCCAGCAGTTACGGAGGACTCGGGCGGATATACGAGCAGTACTTC
CASSYGGLGRIYEQYF
>TRBD1|-|TRBV6-5|TRBJ1-5
TGTGCCAGCAGCTCGGACAGGGATCAGCCCCAGCATTTT
CASSSDRDQPQHF
>-|-|TRBV5-4|TRBJ1-2
TGTGCCAGCAGCTTGGGCGGGGGGTCTAACTATGGCTACACCTTC
CASSLGGGSNYGYTF
>TRBD1|-|TRBV5-4|TRBJ1-2
TGTGCCAGCAACACCGGACAGGGGGCGTTAGGCTATGGCTACACCTTC
CASNTGQGALGYGYTF
>TRBD1|-|TRBV5-1|TRBJ2-7
TGCGCCAGCAGCTTGGATAGACAGGGATCCGACTCCTACGAGCAGTACTTC
CASSLDRQGSDSYEQYF
>-|-|TRBV18|TRBJ2-5
TGTGCCAGCTCACCACAGCACAGTCTTGAGACCCAGTACTTC
CASSPQHSLETQYF
>TRBD1|-|TRBV11-2|TRBJ1-5
TGTGCCAGCAGCTTCTCCGGGACAGGTGGGAATCAGCCCCAGCATTTT
CASSFSGTGGNQPQHF
>-|-|TRBV15|TRBJ2-7
TGTGCCACCAGCAGAGTTCAAGGGAGAGGTTACGAGCAGTACTTC
CATSRVQGRGYEQYF
>-|-|TRBV29-1|TRBJ1-1
TGCAGCTCCTCCGAACCGGACAGAAGTGGCACTGAAGCTTTCTTT
CSSSEPDRSGTEAFF
>TRBD1|-|TRBV30|TRBJ1-2
TGTGCCTGGACTACGGGCGGGGCAGGGGGGATCTATGGCTACACCTTC
CAWTTGGAGGIYGYTF
>-|once|TRBV3-1/TRBV3-2|TRBJ2-7
TGTGCCAGCAGCCGCCAGGGGCTCTACGAGCAGTACTTC
CASSRQGLYEQYF
>TRBD1|-|TRBV27|TRBJ1-2
TGTGCCAGCAGCGGGACAGGGCAACATGGCTACACCTTC
CASSGTGQHGYTF
>TRBD2|-|TRBV7-9|TRBJ2-7
TGTGCCAGCAGCTCTAGCGGGGGGGCGCACGAGCAGTACTTC
CASSSSGGAHEQYF
>-|-|TRBV9|TRBJ2-7
TGTGCCAGCAGCCCACGGACAGCCTACTCCTACGAGCAGTACTTC
CASSPRTAYSYEQYF
>TRBD2|few|TRBV7-9|TRBJ2-7
TGTGCCAGCAGCGCCAGGACTAGCGGGGCGCTTGGCGAGCAGTACTTC
CASSARTSGALGEQYF
>-|-|TRBV6-6|TRBJ2-7
TGTGCCAGCAGCCCAGGACATGGCGTCTACGAGCAGTACTTC
CASSPGHGVYEQYF
>-|-|TRBV6-6|TRBJ2-7
TGTGCCAGCAGTTACGGCAGTCCGAGGGAGCAGTACTTC
CASSYGSPREQYF
>-|-|TRBV9|TRBJ2-1
TGTGCCAGCAGCGGGTTTTGGGACTCAAGGGAGCAGTTCTTC
CASSGFWDSREQFF
>TRBD2|-|TRBV18|TRBJ2-3
TGTGCCAGCTCACCACTAGCGGGAGCCTCAGATACGCAGTATTTT
CASSPLAGASDTQYF
>-|few|TRBV2|TRBJ2-7
TGTGCCAGCAGCCTGCAGAGGCAGAACTACGAGCAGTACTTC
CASSLQRQNYEQYF
>TRBD2|-|TRBV2|TRBJ2-7
TGTGCCAGCACCCCTACGGGAGGCGAGCAGTACTTC
CASTPTGGEQYF
>TRBD2|-|TRBV5-1|TRBJ2-1
TGCGCCAGCAGCCCCGGACTAGCGGGAGGTTCTTACAATGAGCAGTTCTTC
CASSPGLAGGSYNEQFF
>TRBD2|-|TRBV28|TRBJ2-1
TGTGCCAGCAGCGAAACTAGCGGGAGGACCCTCGGCTACAATGAGCAGTTCTTC
CASSETSGRTLGYNEQFF
>-|-|TRBV28|TRBJ2-2
TGTGCCAGCAGTTTAAGGTCAGGGAACACCGGGGAGCTGTTTTTT
CASSLRSGNTGELFF
>TRBD1|-|TRBV5-4|TRBJ1-1
TGTGCCAGCAGCTTGGAATCGGCAGGGGGCGCTGGCACTGAAGCTTTCTTT
CASSLESAGGAGTEAFF
>-|-|TRBV6-5|TRBJ2-7
TGTGCCAGCAGTTACGAGGACAGCCAGTTTTACGAGCAGTACTTC
CASSYEDSQFYEQYF
>TRBD1|-|TRBV5-1|TRBJ1-1
TGCGCCAGCAGATCGGGACAGGGGATAGTTTCGGACACTGAAGCTTTCTTT
CASRSGQGIVSDTEAFF
>-|-|TRBV10-3|TRBJ1-3
TGTGCCATCAGGACCACAGGGCTATCTGGAAACACCATATATTTT
CAIRTTGLSGNTIYF
>TRBD1|once|TRBV6-5|TRBJ1-5
TGTGCCAGCAGCCGCGGACAGGGGGGAAATCAGCCCCAGCATTTT
CASSRGQGGNQPQHF
>TRBD2|-|TRBV7-9|TRBJ2-7
TGTGCCAGCAGCGAGACTAGCGGCCAACTGTACTTC
CASSETSGQLYF
>-|-|TRBV11-2|TRBJ2-7
TGTGCCAGCAGCTTAGAGGCGTCCAGACTTGTATCCTACGAGCAGTACTTC
CASSLEASRLVSYEQYF
>-|-|TRBV30|TRBJ1-1
TGTGCCTGGAGTGTACTGGGGGGCACTGAAGCTTTCTTT
CAWSVLGGTEAFF
>-|-|TRBV30|TRBJ1-1
TGTGCCTGGAGTGTAAGGGGGTTCAACACTGAAGCTTTCTTT
CAWSVRGFNTEAFF
>TRBD1|-|TRBV9|TRBJ1-3
TGTGCCAGCAGCACCTCAGGGGGCCCTCTTTCGCCCTCTGGAAACACCATATATTTT
CASSTSGGPLSPSGNTIYF
>-|few|TRBV7-8|TRBJ1-6
TGTGCCAGCAGCTTAGCGCGGGGCAGTAATTCACCCCTCCACTTT
CASSLARGSNSPLHF
>TRBD1|-|TRBV19|TRBJ1-6
TGTGCCAGTAGTACAGGGGGCAGGCGAAATTCACCCCTCCACTTT
CASSTGGRRNSPLHF
>-|-|TRBV6-5|TRBJ2-7
TGTGCCAGCAGTTACTCGAGAGCGGATTCCTACGAGCAGTACTTC
CASSYSRADSYEQYF
>-|once|TRBV9|TRBJ1-3
TGTGCCAGCAGCGTGGTCACAGGGAAAGCGGGAGGAAACACCATATATTTT
CASSVVTGKAGGNTIYF
>TRBD1|-|TRBV5-6|TRBJ1-5
TGTGCCAGCAGCAGCGGGACAGGGGGCCTTAATCAGCCCCAGCATTTT
CASSSGTGGLNQPQHF
>-|-|TRBV19|TRBJ1-1
TGTGCCAGCGGTCCGGGACACGGGAACACTGAAGCTTTCTTT
CASGPGHGNTEAFF
>TRBD2|-|TRBV7-9|TRBJ2-5
TGTGCCAGCAGCTTGTATTTAGCGGGGGAGAACCAAGAGACCCAGTACTTC
CASSLYLAGENQETQYF
>-|-|TRBV19|TRBJ2-2
TGTGCCAGTAGTACCCGGGATTTGGGAAACACCGGGGAGCTGTTTTTT
CASSTRDLGNTGELFF
>TRBD1|once|TRBV12-3/TRBV12-4|TRBJ1-5
TGTGCCAGCAGCCAACAGGGGTATCAGCCCCAGCATTTT
CASSQQGYQPQHF
>-|once|TRBV19|TRBJ2-7
TGTGCCAGTAGTATTCGTTCGGGCTCCTACGAGCAGTACTTC
CASSIRSGSYEQYF
>-|-|TRBV15|TRBJ2-7
TGTGCCACCAGGCAAACAGGTCTCAGCTCCTACGAGCAGTACTTC
CATRQTGLSSYEQYF
>-|-|TRBV6-5|TRBJ1-1
TGTGCCAGCACCTTGAACACTGAAGCTTTCTTT
CASTLNTEAFF
>TRBD2|-|TRBV3-1/TRBV3-2|TRBJ2-2
TGTGCCAGCAGCCTGCTGACTAGCCTTACCGGGGAGCTGTTTTTT
CASSLLTSLTGELFF
>TRBD1|-|TRBV6-5|TRBJ2-7
TGTGCCAGCAGTTACGTACAGGGGACCGAGCAGTACTTC
CASSYVQGTEQYF
>-|-|TRBV25-1|TRBJ2-7
TGTGCCAGCAGTGCTCCCTACGAGCAGTACTTC
CASSAPYEQYF
>-|-|TRBV3-1/TRBV3-2|TRBJ2-5
TGTGCCAGCACTACCTCAGGAGAGACCCAGTACTTC
CASTTSGETQYF
>TRBD2|-|TRBV28|TRBJ2-1
TGTGCCAGCAGTTCAATCACAGGACTAGCGGGAGCCAATGAGCAGTTCTTC
CASSSITGLAGANEQFF
>TRBD2|once|TRBV30|TRBJ2-5
TGTGCCTGGAGTGTACTAGCGGGGGGGCGGTCAGAGACCCAGTACTTC
CAWSVLAGGRSETQYF
>TRBD2|-|TRBV9|TRBJ2-7
TGTGCCAGCAGCGTAGGTGTCGGGACTAGCGACCCCTTGGAGCAGTACTTC
CASSVGVGTSDPLEQYF